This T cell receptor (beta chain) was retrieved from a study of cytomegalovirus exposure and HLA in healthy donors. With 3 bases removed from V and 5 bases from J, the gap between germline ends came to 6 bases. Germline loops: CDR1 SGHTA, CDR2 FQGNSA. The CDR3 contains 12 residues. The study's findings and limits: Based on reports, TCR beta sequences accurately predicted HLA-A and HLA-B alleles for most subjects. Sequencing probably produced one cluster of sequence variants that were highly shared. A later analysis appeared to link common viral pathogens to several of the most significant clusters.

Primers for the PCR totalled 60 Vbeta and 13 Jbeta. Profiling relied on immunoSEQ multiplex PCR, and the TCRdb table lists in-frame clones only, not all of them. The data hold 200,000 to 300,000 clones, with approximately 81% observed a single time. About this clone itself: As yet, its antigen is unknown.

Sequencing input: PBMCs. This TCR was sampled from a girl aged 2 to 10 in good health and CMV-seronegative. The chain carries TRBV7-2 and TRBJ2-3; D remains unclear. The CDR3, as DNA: TGTGCCAGCAGCTTGGCAGAAGATACGCAGTATTTT. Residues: CASSLAEDTQYF. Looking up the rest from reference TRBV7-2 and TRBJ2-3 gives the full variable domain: GAGVSQSPSNKVTEKGKDVELRCDPISGHTALYWYRQSLGQGLEFLIYFQGNSAPDKSGLPSDRFSAERTGGSVSTLTIQRTQQEDSAVYLCASSLAEDTQYFGPGTRLTVL.